These 25 T cell receptor beta chains originate from one sample sequenced in a study of shared clonotypes between healthy human individuals. Libraries were prepared by immunoSEQ multiplex PCR; TCRdb keeps only in-frame clonotypes and omits some of them. The profile shows approximately 530,000 clones, about 95% of them singletons. The sequenced material came from naive CD4+ T cells sorted from blood. Noted subset: CD45RA+ positively selected. These receptor sequences come from a woman aged 30 to 39 in good health.

V and J are TRBV29-1 and TRBJ2-3; 9 bases line up with TRBD2. This CDR3 spans 15 amino acids. The V segment lost 4 bases and the J segment 5 bases; nucleotides outside the gene matches: 10. Germline lookup yields CDR1 SQVTM and CDR2 ANQGSEA. CDR3: CSVGRLTSGGDTQYF. The CDR3, as DNA: TGCAGCGTTGGCCGACTGACTAGCGGCGGAGATACGCAGTATTTT.

The chain employs TRBV10-1 and TRBJ2-2; D not certain. Germline loops: CDR1 WNHNN, CDR2 SYGVQD (reference sequence). V was trimmed by 2 bases and J by 6 bases, leaving 10 bases between them. The CDR3 consists of 14 residues. The CDR3 sequence is CASSETQSSGELFF. Here the CDR3 DNA reads TGCGCCAGCAGTGAGACTCAATCGTCCGGGGAGCTGTTTTTT.

The chain is built from TRBV19 and TRBJ2-2, with 7 nucleotides matching TRBD1. From germline, CDR1 is LNHDA and CDR2 SQIVND (reference sequence). V lost 4 bases and J lost 0; bases outside the gene matches: 2. CDR3 length: 15 amino acids. CDR3 nucleotide sequence: TGTGCCAGTAGTACCGACAGGGCGAACACCGGGGAGCTGTTTTTT. This encodes CASSTDRANTGELFF.

The CDR3 sequence: CASSSAGQWTEAFF. The CDR3 DNA is TGTGCCAGCAGTTCCGCAGGTCAATGGACTGAAGCTTTCTTT. This chain links TRBV2 with TRBJ1-1; no reliable D call. CDR3 length: 14 amino acids. V lost 5 bases and J lost 5, with 15 bases in between. CDR1 and CDR2 from the germline V gene are SNHLY and FYNNEI.

The V and J genes are TRBV27 and TRBJ2-5; TRBD1 might be the D (6 bases). Trimming left V 6 bases short and J 5 bases short, with 13 bases between. From germline, CDR1 is MNHEY and CDR2 SMNVEV (reference sequence). This CDR3 has 13 amino acids. The CDR3 nucleotides read TGTGCCAGCAGCCCCTCAGGGGTGGAGACCCAGTACTTC. Protein sequence: CASSPSGVETQYF.

The chain recombines TRBV10-3 with TRBJ2-7; 8 bases match TRBD2. The CDR3 length is 14 residues. Germline V CDR1 and CDR2: ENHRY, SYGVKD. V dropped 5 bases and J dropped 4; count of bases not matched to a gene: 7. The CDR3 here is CAISSKAGEYEQYF. The CDR3, as DNA: TGTGCCATCAGTTCAAAAGCGGGAGAATACGAGCAGTACTTC.

The chain carries TRBV28 and TRBJ2-7; D could derive from TRBD1 or TRBD2 (5 bases each). The V and J ends lost 5 bases and 2 bases respectively, with 16 bases between them. There are 15 residues in the CDR3. Germline V gene data show CDR1 as MDHEN and CDR2 as SYDVKM. CDR3 region: CASSMGVPRPYEQYF. The DNA for the CDR3 is TGTGCCAGCAGTATGGGGGTTCCGAGACCCTACGAGCAGTACTTC.

This chain joins TRBV27 and TRBJ2-2, with D perhaps matching TRBD1 (5 bases). Trimming pared 7 bases from V and 4 bases from J, leaving 16 bases between. Germline V lookup: CDR1 MNHEY, CDR2 SMNVEV (reference sequence). The CDR3 loop spans 15 amino acids. The CDR3: CASKSVGAGTGELFF. DNA of the CDR3: TGTGCCAGCAAATCGGTAGGGGCTGGCACCGGGGAGCTGTTTTTT.

The genes are TRBV5-4 and TRBJ2-3; TRBD2 matches at 7 bases. The CDR3 is 15 residues long. Trimming cost V 5 bases and J 0 bases; bases outside gene matches: 6. Germline CDR1 reads SGHNT; CDR2 reads YYREEE (reference sequence). Here the CDR3 reads CASRRPGLSTDTQYF. CDR3 nucleotides: TGTGCCAGCAGAAGGCCGGGACTAAGCACAGATACGCAGTATTTT.

The rearrangement links TRBV19 to TRBJ1-1; D not certain. Germline values: CDR1 LNHDA, CDR2 SQIVND (reference sequence). V dropped 8 bases and J dropped 3 bases, with 7 bases sitting between them. The CDR3 extends over 11 amino acids. The CDR3, as DNA: TGTGCCAGTGTCAGGTACACTGAAGCTTTCTTT. This translates into CASVRYTEAFF.

The chain uses TRBV5-1 and TRBJ1-2; tentative D call: TRBD1 (5 bases). In germline, CDR1 is SGHRS, CDR2 YFSETQ. Deletions cut 0 bases from V and 4 bases from J, with 10 bases between. The CDR3 has 14 amino acids. CDR3 in DNA: TGCGCCAGCAGCTTGGTGGGGCTGCGCTATGGCTACACCTTC. Translation: CASSLVGLRYGYTF.

Concerning this clone: The same CDR3 can be traced to other DNA sequences in this sample. CDR3 loop: CASSPTSGRAYEQYF. The CDR3, as DNA: TGTGCCAGCTCCCCTACTAGCGGGAGGGCCTACGAGCAGTACTTC. The V call is TRBV18, the J call TRBJ2-7; TRBD2 matches at 13 bases. CDR3 length: 15 residues. With V trimmed by 6 bases and J by 2 bases, 4 bases remained unmatched. Germline V gene data show CDR1 as KGHSH and CDR2 as LQKENI. Filled out from reference TRBV18 and TRBJ2-7, the complete variable domain reads NAGVMQNPRHLVRRRGQEARLRCSPMKGHSHVYWYRQLPEEGLKFMVYLQKENIIDESGMPKERFSAEFPKEGPSILRIQQVVRGDSAAYFCASSPTSGRAYEQYFGPGTRLTVT.

This clone was detected once. This chain uses TRBV11-3 with TRBJ2-7; 8 nucleotides line up with TRBD1. Trimming at V came to 5 bases and at J to 7 bases, leaving 10 bases not matched to a gene. The CDR3 has 14 residues. Germline lookup yields CDR1 SGHNT and CDR2 YENEEA. CDR3: CASSPGQGTGEQYF. The DNA for the CDR3 is TGTGCCAGCAGCCCCGGACAGGGAACGGGGGAGCAGTACTTC.

The chain is built from TRBV13 and TRBJ1-2; D is uncertain. CDR1 PRHDT and CDR2 FYEKMQ come from the germline V gene (reference sequence). This CDR3 has 12 amino acids. V lost 5 bases to trimming and J lost 6 bases, with 10 bases between them. As DNA, the CDR3 is TGTGCCAGCAGCGAACCAACCGATGGCTACACCTTC. This gives the protein CASSEPTDGYTF.

The gene calls are TRBV15 and TRBJ1-2; D uncertain. Germline V CDR1 and CDR2: LNHNV, YYDKDF (reference sequence). The CDR3 consists of 14 residues. V was clipped by 0 bases and J by 5 bases, with 10 bases between them. The CDR3 DNA reads TGTGCCACCAGCAGAGATTTGGTAGGGTATGGCTACACCTTC. Its translation: CATSRDLVGYGYTF. The variable domain in full, with the rest retrieved from reference TRBV15 and TRBJ1-2, is DAMVIQNPRYQVTQFGKPVTLSCSQTLNHNVMYWYQQKSSQAPKLLFHYYDKDFNNEADTPDNFQSRRPNTSFCFLDIRSPGLGDTAMYLCATSRDLVGYGYTFGSGTRLTVV.

The J gene is TRBJ2-3, the V gene TRBV2; TRBD2 matches 7 bases. Looked up from germline, CDR1 is SNHLY and CDR2 is FYNNEI. The CDR3 length is 16 residues. V lost 0 bases and J lost 0; bases outside the gene matches: 3. The CDR3 sequence is CASSEAAGASTDTQYF. The CDR3, as DNA: TGTGCCAGCAGTGAAGCCGCGGGAGCTAGCACAGATACGCAGTATTTT. Filled out from reference TRBV2 and TRBJ2-3, the complete variable domain reads EPEVTQTPSHQVTQMGQEVILRCVPISNHLYFYWYRQILGQKVEFLVSFYNNEISEKSEIFDDQFSVERPDGSNFTLKIRSTKLEDSAMYFCASSEAAGASTDTQYFGPGTRLTVL.

The gene calls are TRBV28 and TRBJ2-1; D may be TRBD1 (6 bases). The germline V gene has CDR1 MDHEN and CDR2 SYDVKM. Trimming pared 6 bases from V and 2 bases from J, leaving 20 bases between. CDR3 size: 17 residues. In DNA, the CDR3 is TGTGCCAGCAGGGGACCCCCTCGGACAGCAGCCTACAATGAGCAGTTCTTC. Translating gives CASRGPPRTAAYNEQFF.

The J gene is TRBJ2-7, the V gene TRBV2, with 8 bases lining up with TRBD2. The CDR3 is 19 amino acids. V was pared by 5 bases and J by 0 bases, with 18 bases of the junction left unmatched. The germline V gene encodes CDR1 SNHLY and CDR2 FYNNEI. CDR3 region: CASSKDLPRASGLSYEQYF. Written as DNA, the CDR3 is TGTGCCAGCAGTAAAGACCTACCCCGGGCTAGCGGGCTCTCCTACGAGCAGTACTTC. The whole variable domain, filled in from reference TRBV2 and TRBJ2-7, reads EPEVTQTPSHQVTQMGQEVILRCVPISNHLYFYWYRQILGQKVEFLVSFYNNEISEKSEIFDDQFSVERPDGSNFTLKIRSTKLEDSAMYFCASSKDLPRASGLSYEQYFGPGTRLTVT.

V gene TRBV19 combines with J gene TRBJ2-7; 9 nucleotides line up with TRBD1. Trimming removed 5 bases from V and 2 bases from J; junction bases left unmatched: 7. CDR3 length: 15 residues. CDR1 is LNHDA, CDR2 SQIVND, per germline (reference sequence). DNA for the CDR3: TGTGCCAGTAGTTCACAGGGGGCCAAAGCCTACGAGCAGTACTTC. The encoded protein is CASSSQGAKAYEQYF.

The chain employs TRBV6-1 and TRBJ1-1; maybe TRBD1 (6 bases). The germline V gene has CDR1 MNHNS and CDR2 SASEGT. The CDR3 totals 14 residues. DNA of the CDR3: TGTGCTAGCGGAAAGGGGGGAATGTACACTGAAGCTTTCTTT. It is translated as CASGKGGMYTEAFF.

V and J are TRBV25-1 and TRBJ1-1; maybe TRBD1 (5 bases). Trimming removed 8 bases at V and 0 bases at J, with 16 bases between. There are 15 residues in the CDR3. Germline V CDR1 and CDR2: MGHDK, SYGVNS. In DNA, the CDR3 is TGTGCCAGCCTAGGGAATTGGGGCATGAACACTGAAGCTTTCTTT. Amino acid sequence: CASLGNWGMNTEAFF.

The V gene is TRBV5-4, the J gene TRBJ1-4, with D perhaps TRBD1 (5 bases). Per germline, CDR1 SGHNT and CDR2 YYREEE (reference sequence). V lost 6 bases, J lost 8 bases, and 17 bases lay in between. CDR3 length: 14 residues. The CDR3, as DNA: TGTGCCAGCAACTCTTTTGGGGCCGGGGAAAAACTGTTTTTT. Translation gives CASNSFGAGEKLFF. The full variable domain, its missing parts supplied by reference TRBV5-4 and TRBJ1-4, is ETGVTQSPTHLIKTRGQQVTLRCSSQSGHNTVSWYQQALGQGPQFIFQYYREEENGRGNFPPRFSGLQFPNYSSELNVNALELDDSALYLCASNSFGAGEKLFFGSGTQLSVL.

The rearrangement uses TRBV27 and TRBJ2-7; D unclear. Germline V gene lookup returns CDR1 MNHEY and CDR2 SMNVEV (reference sequence). The ends were cut back, 2 bases at V and 7 bases at J, with 9 bases in the middle. The CDR3 extends over 12 amino acids. In DNA form, the CDR3 reads TGTGCCAGCAGTTTAGGGGTGGGTGAGCAGTACTTC. Amino acid sequence: CASSLGVGEQYF.

The V gene is TRBV29-1, the J gene TRBJ2-7; possibly TRBD2 for D (5 bases). The CDR3 covers 13 residues. V was clipped by 5 bases and J by 4 bases, with 15 bases between them. In germline, CDR1 is SQVTM, CDR2 ANQGSEA. The CDR3 is CSVQSPRGYEQYF. In nucleotides, the CDR3 is TGCAGCGTTCAAAGCCCCCGCGGGTACGAGCAGTACTTC.

The chain is built from TRBV15 and TRBJ2-4; D gene ambiguous. The CDR3 is 13 amino acids. Deletions cut 0 bases from V and 5 bases from J, with 5 bases between. CDR1 and CDR2 from the germline V gene are LNHNV and YYDKDF (reference sequence). For the CDR3, the DNA is TGTGCCACCAGCAGAGAGGTCCAAAACATTCAGTACTTC. Translated: CATSREVQNIQYF.